This T cell receptor beta chain was observed in a study of T cell responses to AZD1222 COVID-19 vaccine. Study overall: Pooled together were second doses at about 4 or about 12 weeks.

A remark on this clone: Its antigen is as yet unknown.

Sequenced by immunoSEQ multiplex PCR; TCRdb stores in-frame clones only, minus some. The sample shows fewer than 100,000 clones, roughly 81% of them seen only once. Study-wide results and caveats: Only six or seven AZD1222 recipients tested seropositive at baseline. Donors were mostly white British, more females; clonal diversity possibly underestimated. Nearly half of unique spike-specific TCRs reportedly avoided B.1.351 and B.1.1.7 mutated regions.

CDR3 length equals 13 residues. V lost 5 bases and J 4 bases, leaving 10 bases between the germline ends. Germline-derived CDR1 and CDR2 are SGHRS and YFSETQ. The chain combines TRBV5-1 with TRBJ1-3; TRBD1 might be the D (5 bases). The source of this sequence is an adult in good health. The sample was peripheral blood, taken on day 0 of AZD1222 vaccination. CDR3 protein: CASRPGLGNTIYF. CDR3 nucleotides: TGCGCCAGCAGGCCGGGACTCGGAAACACCATATATTTT.